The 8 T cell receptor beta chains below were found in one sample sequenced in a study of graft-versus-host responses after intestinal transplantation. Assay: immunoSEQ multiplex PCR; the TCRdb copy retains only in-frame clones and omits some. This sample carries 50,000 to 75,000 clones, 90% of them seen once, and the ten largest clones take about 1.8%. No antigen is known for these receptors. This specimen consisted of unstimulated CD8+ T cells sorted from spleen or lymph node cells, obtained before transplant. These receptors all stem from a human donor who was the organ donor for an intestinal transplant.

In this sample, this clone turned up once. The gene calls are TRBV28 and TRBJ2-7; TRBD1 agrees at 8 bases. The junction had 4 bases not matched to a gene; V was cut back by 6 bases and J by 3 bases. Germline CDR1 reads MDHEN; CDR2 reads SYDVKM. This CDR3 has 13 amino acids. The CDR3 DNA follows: TGTGCCAGCAGGGACAGGGTCAACTACGAGCAGTACTTC. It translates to CASRDRVNYEQYF.

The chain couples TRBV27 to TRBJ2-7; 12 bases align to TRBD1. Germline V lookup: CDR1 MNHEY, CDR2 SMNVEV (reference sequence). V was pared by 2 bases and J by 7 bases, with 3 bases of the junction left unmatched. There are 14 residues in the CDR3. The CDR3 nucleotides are TGTGCCAGCAGTTTAGGGACAGGGGGCCGTGAGCAGTACTTC. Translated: CASSLGTGGREQYF.

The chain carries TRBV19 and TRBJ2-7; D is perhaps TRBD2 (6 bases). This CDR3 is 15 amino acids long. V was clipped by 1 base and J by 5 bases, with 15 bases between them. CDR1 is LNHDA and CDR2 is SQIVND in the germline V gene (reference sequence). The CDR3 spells CASSIVPAGRNEQYF. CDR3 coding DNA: TGTGCCAGTAGTATAGTGCCCGCGGGGCGGAACGAGCAGTACTTC.

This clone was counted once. The CDR3 DNA reads TGTGCCAGCAGTTTGACTAGCGGGATAGGGCCCGTCTACGAGCAGTACTTC. Translated: CASSLTSGIGPVYEQYF. The chain carries TRBV27 and TRBJ2-7; 11 bases are a match to TRBD2. CDR3 length: 17 amino acids. The germline CDR1 and CDR2 sequences are MNHEY and SMNVEV (reference sequence). V gave up 3 bases and J gave up 3 bases; unmatched junction bases: 10.

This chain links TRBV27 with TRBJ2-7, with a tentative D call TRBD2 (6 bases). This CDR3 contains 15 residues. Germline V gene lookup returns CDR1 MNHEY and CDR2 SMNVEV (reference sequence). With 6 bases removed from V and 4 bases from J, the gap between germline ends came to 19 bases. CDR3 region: CASSYSGTYFYEQYF. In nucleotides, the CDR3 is TGTGCCAGCAGCTACTCCGGGACTTACTTTTACGAGCAGTACTTC.

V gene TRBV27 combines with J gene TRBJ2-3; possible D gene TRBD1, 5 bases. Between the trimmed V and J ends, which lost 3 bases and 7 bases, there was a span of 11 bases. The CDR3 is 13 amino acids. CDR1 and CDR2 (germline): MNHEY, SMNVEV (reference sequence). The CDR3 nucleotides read TGTGCCAGCAGTTTGCCAGGGCGGAATACGCAGTATTTT. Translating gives CASSLPGRNTQYF.

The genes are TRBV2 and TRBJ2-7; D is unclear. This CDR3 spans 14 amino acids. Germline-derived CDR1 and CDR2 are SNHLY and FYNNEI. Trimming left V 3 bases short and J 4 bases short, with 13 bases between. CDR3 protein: CASSDGAGFYEQYF. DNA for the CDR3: TGTGCCAGCAGTGACGGCGCAGGATTTTACGAGCAGTACTTC.

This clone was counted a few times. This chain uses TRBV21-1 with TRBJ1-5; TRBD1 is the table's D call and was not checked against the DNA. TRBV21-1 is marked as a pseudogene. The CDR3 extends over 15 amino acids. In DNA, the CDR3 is TGTGCCAGTCCTCAAGGAGACAGCCTCAATCAGCCCCAGCATTTT. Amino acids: CASPQGDSLNQPQHF.